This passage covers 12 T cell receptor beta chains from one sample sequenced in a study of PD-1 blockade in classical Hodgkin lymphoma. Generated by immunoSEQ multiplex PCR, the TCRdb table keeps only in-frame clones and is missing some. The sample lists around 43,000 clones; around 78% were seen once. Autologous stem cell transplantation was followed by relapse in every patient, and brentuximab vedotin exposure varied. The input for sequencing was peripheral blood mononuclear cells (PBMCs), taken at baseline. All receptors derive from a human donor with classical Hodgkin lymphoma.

DNA for the CDR3: TGTGCCAGCGGAACCTACGAGCAGTACTTC. Translation: CASGTYEQYF. This rearrangement joins TRBV6-6 to TRBJ2-7; D is undetermined. The CDR3 runs 10 residues. Germline V CDR1 and CDR2: MNHNY, SVGAGI (reference sequence). The V and J ends lost 8 bases and 2 bases respectively, with 4 bases between them.

For the CDR3, the DNA is TGTGCCAGCAGTTTAAGGGAGGTCTTGGCCGAGCAGTACTTC. Translated, it gives CASSLREVLAEQYF. This sequence joins TRBV27 and TRBJ2-7; possibly TRBD2 for D (6 bases). The germline V gene encodes CDR1 MNHEY and CDR2 SMNVEV (reference sequence). V lost 2 bases and J lost 6, with 14 bases in between. This CDR3 comprises 14 residues.

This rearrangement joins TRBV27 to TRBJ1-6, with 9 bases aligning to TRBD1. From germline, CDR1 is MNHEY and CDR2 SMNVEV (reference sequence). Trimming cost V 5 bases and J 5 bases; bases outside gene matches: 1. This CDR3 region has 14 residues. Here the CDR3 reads CASSRTGDNSPLHF. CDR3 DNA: TGTGCCAGCAGTAGGACAGGGGATAATTCACCCCTCCACTTT.

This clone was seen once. The CDR3 sequence is CASSERDRSNSPLHF. In DNA form, the CDR3 reads TGTGCCAGCAGTGAACGGGACAGGTCTAATTCACCCCTCCACTTT. V gene TRBV6-1 combines with J gene TRBJ1-6; 8 bases match TRBD1. Germline V CDR1 and CDR2: MNHNS, SASEGT. The CDR3 runs 15 residues. With 2 bases clipped from V and 6 bases from J, the junction kept 3 bases outside the gene matches.

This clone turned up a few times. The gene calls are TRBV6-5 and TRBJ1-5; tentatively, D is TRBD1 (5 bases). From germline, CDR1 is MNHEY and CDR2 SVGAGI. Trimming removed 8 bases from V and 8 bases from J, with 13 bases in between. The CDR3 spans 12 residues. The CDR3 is CASGVGVEPQHF. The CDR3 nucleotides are TGTGCCAGCGGGGTGGGGGTTGAGCCCCAGCATTTT.

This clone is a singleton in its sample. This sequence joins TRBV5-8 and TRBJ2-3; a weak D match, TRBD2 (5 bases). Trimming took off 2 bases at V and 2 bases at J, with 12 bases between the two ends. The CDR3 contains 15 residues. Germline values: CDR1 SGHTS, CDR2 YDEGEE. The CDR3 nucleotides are TGTGCCAGCAGCTTTGACGGGATAAACACAGATACGCAGTATTTT. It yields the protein CASSFDGINTDTQYF.

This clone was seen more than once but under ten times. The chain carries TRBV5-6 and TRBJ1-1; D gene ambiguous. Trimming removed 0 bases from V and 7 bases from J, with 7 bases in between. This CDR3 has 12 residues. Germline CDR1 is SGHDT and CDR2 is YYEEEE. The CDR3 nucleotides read TGTGCCAGCAGCTTGGTGGGGATTGAAGCTTTCTTT. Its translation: CASSLVGIEAFF.

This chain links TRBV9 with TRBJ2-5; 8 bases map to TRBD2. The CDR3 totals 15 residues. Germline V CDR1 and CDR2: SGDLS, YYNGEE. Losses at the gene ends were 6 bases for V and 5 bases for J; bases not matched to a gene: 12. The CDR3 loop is CASKPGLEFPETQYF. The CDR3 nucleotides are TGTGCCAGCAAACCGGGACTAGAGTTCCCCGAGACCCAGTACTTC.

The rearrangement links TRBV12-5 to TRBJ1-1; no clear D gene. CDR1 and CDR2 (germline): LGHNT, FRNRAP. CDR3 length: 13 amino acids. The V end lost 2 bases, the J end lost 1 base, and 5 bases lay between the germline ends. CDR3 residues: CASGLSQNTEAFF. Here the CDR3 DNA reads TGTGCTAGTGGTTTGTCTCAGAACACTGAAGCTTTCTTT.

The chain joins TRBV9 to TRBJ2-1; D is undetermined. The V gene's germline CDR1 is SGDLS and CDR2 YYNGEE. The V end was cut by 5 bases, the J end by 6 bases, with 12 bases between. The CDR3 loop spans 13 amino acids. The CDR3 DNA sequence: TGTGCCAGCAGTTTAATGGGTGGCAATGAGCAGTTCTTC. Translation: CASSLMGGNEQFF.

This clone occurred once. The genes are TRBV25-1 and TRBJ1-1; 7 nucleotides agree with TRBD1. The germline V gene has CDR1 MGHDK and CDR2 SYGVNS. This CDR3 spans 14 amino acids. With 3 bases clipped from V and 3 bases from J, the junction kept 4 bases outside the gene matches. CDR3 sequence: CASSDETGHTEAFF. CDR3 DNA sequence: TGTGCCAGCAGTGATGAGACAGGGCACACTGAAGCTTTCTTT.

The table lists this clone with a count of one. CDR3: CASSFDRFTYEQYF. The CDR3 bases are TGTGCCAGCAGCTTCGACAGGTTCACCTACGAGCAGTACTTC. The rearrangement links TRBV7-2 to TRBJ2-7; the D gene is possibly TRBD1 (6 bases). V was trimmed by 3 bases and J by 2 bases, leaving 11 bases between them. The CDR3 runs 14 residues. Germline V gives CDR1 SGHTA, CDR2 FQGNSA.